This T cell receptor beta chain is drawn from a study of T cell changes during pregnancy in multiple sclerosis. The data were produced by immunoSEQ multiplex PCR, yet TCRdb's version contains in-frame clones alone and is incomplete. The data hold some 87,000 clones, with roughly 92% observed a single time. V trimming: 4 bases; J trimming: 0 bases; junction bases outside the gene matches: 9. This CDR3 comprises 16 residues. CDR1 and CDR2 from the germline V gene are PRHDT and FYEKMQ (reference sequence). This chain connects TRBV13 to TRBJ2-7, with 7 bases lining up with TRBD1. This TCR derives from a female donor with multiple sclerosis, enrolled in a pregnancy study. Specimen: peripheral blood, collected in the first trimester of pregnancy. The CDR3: CASSYRGAASSYEQYF. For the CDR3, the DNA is TGTGCCAGCAGCTACAGGGGAGCGGCAAGCTCCTACGAGCAGTACTTC.